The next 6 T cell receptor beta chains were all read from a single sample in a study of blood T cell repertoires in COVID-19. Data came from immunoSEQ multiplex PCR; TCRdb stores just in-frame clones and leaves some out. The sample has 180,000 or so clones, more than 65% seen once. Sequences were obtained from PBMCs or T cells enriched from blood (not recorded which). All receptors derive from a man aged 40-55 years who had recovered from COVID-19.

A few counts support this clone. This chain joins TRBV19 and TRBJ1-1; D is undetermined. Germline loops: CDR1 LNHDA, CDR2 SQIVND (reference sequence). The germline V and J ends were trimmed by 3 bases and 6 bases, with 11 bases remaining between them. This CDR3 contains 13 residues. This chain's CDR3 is CASSIEGFSEAFF. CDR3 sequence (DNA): TGTGCCAGTAGTATTGAGGGTTTTTCTGAAGCTTTCTTT.

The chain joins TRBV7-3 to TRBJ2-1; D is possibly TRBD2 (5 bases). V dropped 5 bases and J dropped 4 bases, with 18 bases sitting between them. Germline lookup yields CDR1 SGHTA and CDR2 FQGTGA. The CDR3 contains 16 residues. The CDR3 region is CASSTRTDVRYNEQFF. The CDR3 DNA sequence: TGTGCCAGCAGCACCCGGACTGACGTCCGATACAATGAGCAGTTCTTC. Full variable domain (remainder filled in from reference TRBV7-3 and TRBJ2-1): GAGVSQTPSNKVTEKGKYVELRCDPISGHTALYWYRQSLGQGPEFLIYFQGTGAADDSGLPNDRFFAVRPEGSVSTLKIQRTERGDSAVYLCASSTRTDVRYNEQFFGPGTRLTVL.

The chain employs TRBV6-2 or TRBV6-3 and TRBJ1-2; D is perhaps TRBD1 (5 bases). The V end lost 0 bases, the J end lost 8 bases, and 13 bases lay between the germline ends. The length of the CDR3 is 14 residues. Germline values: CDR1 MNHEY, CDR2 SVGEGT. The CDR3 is CASSYSGGLTGYTF. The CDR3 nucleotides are TGTGCCAGCAGTTACTCCGGGGGGTTGACCGGCTACACCTTC.

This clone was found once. The CDR3 DNA follows: TGTGCCAGCAGTGAAAGGGGCCGGACAGATACGCAGTATTTT. Protein: CASSERGRTDTQYF. The chain has TRBV2 and TRBJ2-3, with a possible D match to TRBD1 (5 bases). Trimming removed 2 bases at V and 3 bases at J, with 9 bases between. The CDR3 loop spans 14 amino acids. Germline V gene lookup returns CDR1 SNHLY and CDR2 FYNNEI.

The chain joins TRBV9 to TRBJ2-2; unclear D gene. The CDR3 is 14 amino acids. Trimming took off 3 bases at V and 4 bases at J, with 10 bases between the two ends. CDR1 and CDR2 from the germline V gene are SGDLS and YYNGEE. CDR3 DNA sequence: TGTGCCAGCAGCGGTACAGCCTTCACCGGGGAGCTGTTTTTT. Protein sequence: CASSGTAFTGELFF. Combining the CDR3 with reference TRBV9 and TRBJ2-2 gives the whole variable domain DSGVTQTPKHLITATGQRVTLRCSPRSGDLSVYWYQQSLDQGLQFLIQYYNGEERAKGNILERFSAQQFPDLHSELNLSSLELGDSALYFCASSGTAFTGELFFGEGSRLTVL.

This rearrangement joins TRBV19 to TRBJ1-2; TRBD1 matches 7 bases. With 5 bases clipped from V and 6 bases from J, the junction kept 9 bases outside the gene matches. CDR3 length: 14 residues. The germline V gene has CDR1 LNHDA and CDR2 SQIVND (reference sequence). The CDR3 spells CASSADRVVDGYTF. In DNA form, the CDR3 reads TGTGCCAGTAGTGCCGACAGGGTCGTAGATGGCTACACCTTC. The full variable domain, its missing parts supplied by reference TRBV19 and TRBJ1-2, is DGGITQSPKYLFRKEGQNVTLSCEQNLNHDAMYWYRQDPGQGLRLIYYSQIVNDFQKGDIAEGYSVSREKKESFPLTVTSAQKNPTAFYLCASSADRVVDGYTFGSGTRLTVV.